The 20 T cell receptor beta chains in this list originate from one sample, sequenced in a study of OX40 agonist ivuxolimab in advanced cancers. Method: immunoSEQ multiplex PCR; TCRdb's copy keeps in-frame clones and lacks some. Seen here are about 79,000 clones, 91% observed once, and the top ten hold approximately 6.9%. Sequencing was performed on CD4+ or CD8+ T cells sorted from blood, taken in a trial of the OX40 agonist ivuxolimab. The receptors originated from an adult with an advanced solid tumor such as melanoma, head and neck, liver or kidney cancer.

The count of this clone is one. V gene TRBV25-1 combines with J gene TRBJ1-2, with unresolved D. From germline, CDR1 is MGHDK and CDR2 SYGVNS. Trimming left V 5 bases short and J 6 bases short, with 16 bases between. CDR3 size: 14 residues. The CDR3 nucleotides read TGTGCCAGCAGTACAGCCGGCAGGAGCCATGGCTACACCTTC. Its protein is CASSTAGRSHGYTF.

The table lists this clone with a count of one. V gene TRBV7-8 combines with J gene TRBJ2-1; 9 nucleotides match TRBD2. The V segment lost 5 bases and the J segment 3 bases; nucleotides outside the gene matches: 2. This CDR3 has 14 amino acids. The V gene's germline CDR1 is SGHVS and CDR2 FQNEAQ. The CDR3 region is CASSISGSYNEQFF. Written as DNA, the CDR3 is TGTGCCAGCAGCATTAGCGGGAGCTACAATGAGCAGTTCTTC.

This rearrangement joins TRBV28 to TRBJ1-2; possible D gene TRBD1, 6 bases. Germline loops: CDR1 MDHEN, CDR2 SYDVKM. The CDR3 spans 12 residues. The V gene lost 7 bases and the J gene lost 6 bases, with 12 bases spanning the gap. DNA of the CDR3: TGTGCCAGCAAACAGGGACGGGATGGCTACACCTTC. The encoded protein is CASKQGRDGYTF.

The CDR3, as DNA: TGTGCCAGCAGTTACCAGGGAACGCAGTACTTC. This gives the protein CASSYQGTQYF. The chain joins TRBV6-5 to TRBJ2-7, with D perhaps TRBD1 (5 bases). Per the germline V gene, CDR1 is MNHEY and CDR2 is SVGAGI. This CDR3 is built from 11 residues. V was shortened by 2 bases and J by 9 bases, with 8 bases between the two germline ends.

The table lists this clone with a few counts. The chain is built from TRBV19 and TRBJ2-5; tentative D call: TRBD2 (5 bases). CDR3 length: 15 amino acids. Deletions cut 3 bases from V and 2 bases from J, with 13 bases between. CDR1 and CDR2 (germline): LNHDA, SQIVND (reference sequence). Here the CDR3 reads CASSMGEPLQETQYF. CDR3 DNA sequence: TGTGCCAGTAGTATGGGAGAGCCCCTTCAAGAGACCCAGTACTTC.

The gene calls are TRBV4-1 and TRBJ2-7; TRBD2 might be the D (6 bases). With 1 base removed from V and 2 bases from J, the gap between germline ends came to 12 bases. The CDR3 sequence is 15 residues long. Germline V CDR1 and CDR2: MGHRA, YSYEKL. CDR3 amino acids: CASSQGGGATYEQYF. CDR3 DNA sequence: TGCGCCAGCAGCCAAGGGGGAGGTGCTACCTACGAGCAGTACTTC.

V is TRBV6-1 and J is TRBJ1-5; D is ambiguous. The V gene lost 3 bases and the J gene lost 2 bases, with 14 bases spanning the gap. The CDR3 has 16 amino acids. Per germline, CDR1 MNHNS and CDR2 SASEGT. The CDR3 bases are TGTGCCAGCAGTGACCTCTCCCAGAGGGGCAATCAGCCCCAGCATTTT. It yields the protein CASSDLSQRGNQPQHF.

J is TRBJ2-7 and V is TRBV27, with TRBD2 identical over 9 bases. Germline V gene lookup returns CDR1 MNHEY and CDR2 SMNVEV (reference sequence). The CDR3 extends over 14 amino acids. The ends lost 4 bases at V and 3 bases at J; junction bases unmatched: 4. CDR3 sequence reads: CASSSASGNYEQYF. The CDR3 coding sequence is TGTGCCAGCAGTTCGGCTAGCGGGAACTACGAGCAGTACTTC.

J is TRBJ2-2 and V is TRBV15, with D uncertain. Trimming removed 1 base at V and 0 bases at J, with 12 bases between. CDR1 LNHNV and CDR2 YYDKDF come from the germline V gene (reference sequence). This CDR3 has 17 residues. The CDR3 spells CATSRVLGGPNTGELFF. The CDR3 DNA follows: TGTGCCACCAGCAGAGTACTTGGTGGGCCGAACACCGGGGAGCTGTTTTTT.

The chain uses TRBV5-1 and TRBJ2-2; TRBD1 might be the D (6 bases). Germline V CDR1 and CDR2: SGHRS, YFSETQ. The CDR3 consists of 16 residues. V was shortened by 0 bases and J by 2 bases, with 11 bases between the two germline ends. CDR3 in DNA: TGCGCCAGCAGCTTGGCCGGGACACCTAACACCGGGGAGCTGTTTTTT. Amino acids: CASSLAGTPNTGELFF.

J is TRBJ2-7 and V is TRBV2; 12 bases line up with TRBD2. V shed 6 bases and J 6 bases; nucleotides not matched to a gene: 12. The CDR3 spans 16 residues. The germline V gene encodes CDR1 SNHLY and CDR2 FYNNEI. CDR3 sequence: CASRPQTSGRILEQYF. DNA for the CDR3: TGTGCCAGCAGGCCCCAGACTAGCGGGAGAATTCTCGAGCAGTACTTC.

The rearrangement uses TRBV19 and TRBJ2-7, with 12 bases matching TRBD2. CDR1 and CDR2 from the germline V gene are LNHDA and SQIVND (reference sequence). The V gene end was trimmed by 8 bases and the J gene end by 6 bases; junction bases not matched to a gene: 26. The CDR3 is 20 amino acids. CDR3 nucleotide sequence: TGTGCCAGTTACTGTCTTTTTCTTCCTGACAGGACTAGCGGGATCCGCGAGCAGTACTTC. Protein sequence: CASYCLFLPDRTSGIREQYF.

The gene calls are TRBV18 and TRBJ2-3; TRBD2 agrees at 8 bases. Germline V gives CDR1 KGHSH, CDR2 LQKENI. J gave up 5 bases and V 3 bases, and 7 bases lay outside the gene matches. This CDR3 has 15 amino acids. CDR3 loop: CASSPPGLAGDTQYF. CDR3 DNA: TGTGCCAGCTCACCGCCCGGACTAGCCGGAGATACGCAGTATTTT.

This chain uses TRBV27 with TRBJ1-1; D is ambiguous. This CDR3 has 14 residues. V lost 0 bases to trimming and J lost 7 bases, with 12 bases between them. Germline V gives CDR1 MNHEY, CDR2 SMNVEV (reference sequence). For the CDR3, the DNA is TGTGCCAGCAGTTTATCAAGGCACGGTTATGAAGCTTTCTTT. This sequence encodes CASSLSRHGYEAFF.

The chain couples TRBV11-2 to TRBJ2-7; 9 bases match TRBD2. CDR1 SGHAT and CDR2 FQNNGV come from the germline V gene. This CDR3 spans 16 amino acids. Trimming took 0 bases from V and 1 from J; bases not matched to a gene: 4. CDR3 DNA: TGTGCCAGCAGCTTAGAACCAGCGGGAGGTTCCTACGAGCAGTACTTC. This gives the protein CASSLEPAGGSYEQYF.

In DNA, the CDR3 is TGTGCCAGCAGCGTTAGCGGGTCTAGCACAGATACGCAGTATTTT. Amino acid sequence: CASSVSGSSTDTQYF. The V call is TRBV6-1, the J call TRBJ2-3, with 7 nucleotides matching TRBD2. The germline CDR1 and CDR2 sequences are MNHNS and SASEGT. Trimming cost V 6 bases and J 0 bases; bases outside gene matches: 6. This CDR3 spans 15 amino acids.

The V call is TRBV7-8, the J call TRBJ2-7; D is tentatively TRBD1 or TRBD2 (6 bases each). Germline V lookup: CDR1 SGHVS, CDR2 FQNEAQ. V was cut by 4 bases and J by 0 bases, with 22 bases left in between. This CDR3 is 18 amino acids long. CDR3 in DNA: TGTGCCAGCAGCTCAAGCGACTCCGGGGGACACTTCTCCTACGAGCAGTACTTC. It yields the protein CASSSSDSGGHFSYEQYF. The entire variable domain, with the rest obtained from reference TRBV7-8 and TRBJ2-7, is as follows: GAGVSQSPRYKVAKRGQDVALRCDPISGHVSLFWYQQALGQGPEFLTYFQNEAQLDKSGLPSDRFFAERPEGSVSTLKIQRTQQEDSAVYLCASSSSDSGGHFSYEQYFGPGTRLTVT.

The rearrangement links TRBV7-8 to TRBJ1-1; 7 nucleotides match TRBD1. There are 14 residues in the CDR3. V lost 6 bases, J lost 5 bases, and 9 bases stayed unmatched. Germline loops: CDR1 SGHVS, CDR2 FQNEAQ. The CDR3 nucleotides are TGTGCCAGCAGGCCCATGACAGGGAATACTGAAGCTTTCTTT. Amino acids: CASRPMTGNTEAFF.

As to this clone: At one end, the junction sequence differs from germline, possibly due to a read error. The rearrangement uses TRBV5-1 and TRBJ2-4; D gene uncertain. The CDR3 is 12 amino acids. Germline V gene data show CDR1 as SGHRS and CDR2 as YFSETQ. The CDR3 sequence: CASSSAKSIQYF. The CDR3 DNA reads as TGCGCCAGCAGCTCAGCCAAAAGCATTCAGTACTTC.

This clone showed up just once. The chain uses TRBV6-6 and TRBJ1-4; D gene unclear. The germline V and J ends were trimmed by 8 bases and 3 bases, with 13 bases remaining between them. Germline V gives CDR1 MNHNY, CDR2 SVGAGI (reference sequence). This CDR3 has 14 residues. CDR3 amino acids: CASSDSFPNEKLFF. The CDR3 region has the DNA TGTGCCAGCTCGGACTCCTTCCCTAATGAAAAACTGTTTTTT.